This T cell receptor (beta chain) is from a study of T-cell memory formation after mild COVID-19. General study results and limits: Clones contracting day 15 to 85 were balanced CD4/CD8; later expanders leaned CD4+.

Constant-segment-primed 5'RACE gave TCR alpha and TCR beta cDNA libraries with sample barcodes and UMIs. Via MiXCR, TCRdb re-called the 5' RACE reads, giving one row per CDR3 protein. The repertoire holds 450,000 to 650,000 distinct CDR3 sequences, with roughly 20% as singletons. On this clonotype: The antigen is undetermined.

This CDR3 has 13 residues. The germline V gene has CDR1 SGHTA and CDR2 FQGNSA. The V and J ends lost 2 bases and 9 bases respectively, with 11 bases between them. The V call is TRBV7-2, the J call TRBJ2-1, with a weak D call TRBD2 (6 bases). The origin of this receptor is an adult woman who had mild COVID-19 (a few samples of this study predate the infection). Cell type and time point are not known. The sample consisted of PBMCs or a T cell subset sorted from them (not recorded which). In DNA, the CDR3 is TGTGCCAGCAGCTTAAATCAGGGAGGTGAGCAGTTCTTC. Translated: CASSLNQGGEQFF. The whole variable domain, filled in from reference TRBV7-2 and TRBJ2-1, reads GAGVSQSPSNKVTEKGKDVELRCDPISGHTALYWYRQSLGQGLEFLIYFQGNSAPDKSGLPSDRFSAERTGGSVSTLTIQRTQQEDSAVYLCASSLNQGGEQFFGPGTRLTVL.